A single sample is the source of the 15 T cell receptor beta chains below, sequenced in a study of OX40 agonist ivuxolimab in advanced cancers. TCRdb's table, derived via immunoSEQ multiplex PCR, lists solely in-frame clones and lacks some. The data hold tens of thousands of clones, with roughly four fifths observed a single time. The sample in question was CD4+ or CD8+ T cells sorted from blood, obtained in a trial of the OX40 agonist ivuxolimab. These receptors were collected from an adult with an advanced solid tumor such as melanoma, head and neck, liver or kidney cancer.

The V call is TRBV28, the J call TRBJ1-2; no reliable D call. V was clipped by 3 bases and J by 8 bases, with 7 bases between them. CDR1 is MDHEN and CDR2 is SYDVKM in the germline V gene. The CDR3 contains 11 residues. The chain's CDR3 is CASSFKAGYTF. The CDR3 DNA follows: TGTGCCAGCAGTTTCAAGGCGGGCTACACCTTC.

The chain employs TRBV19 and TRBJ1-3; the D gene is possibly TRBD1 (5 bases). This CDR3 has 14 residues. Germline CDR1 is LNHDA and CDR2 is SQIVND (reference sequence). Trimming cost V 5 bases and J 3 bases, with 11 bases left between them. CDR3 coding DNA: TGTGCCAGTAGTTCCGGGACTTTTGGAAACACCATATATTTT. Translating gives CASSSGTFGNTIYF.

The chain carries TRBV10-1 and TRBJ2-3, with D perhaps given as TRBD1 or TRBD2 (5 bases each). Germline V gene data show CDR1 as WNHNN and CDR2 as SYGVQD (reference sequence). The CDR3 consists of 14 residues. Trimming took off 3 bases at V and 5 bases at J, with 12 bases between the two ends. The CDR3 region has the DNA TGCGCCAGCAGTGAACAATGGGGGAGAGATACGCAGTATTTT. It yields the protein CASSEQWGRDTQYF.

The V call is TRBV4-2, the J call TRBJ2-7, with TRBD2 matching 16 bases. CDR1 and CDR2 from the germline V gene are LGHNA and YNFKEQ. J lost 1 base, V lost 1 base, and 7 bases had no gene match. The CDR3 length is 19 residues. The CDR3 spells CASSQALGLAGGLSYEQYF. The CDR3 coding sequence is TGTGCCAGCAGCCAAGCCCTGGGACTAGCGGGGGGGCTGTCCTACGAGCAGTACTTC.

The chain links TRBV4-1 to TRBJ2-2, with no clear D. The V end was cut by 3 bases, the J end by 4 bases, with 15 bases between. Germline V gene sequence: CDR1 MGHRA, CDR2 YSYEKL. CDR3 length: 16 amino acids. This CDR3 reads CASSQAPRLGTGELFF. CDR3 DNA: TGCGCCAGCAGCCAGGCACCTAGACTTGGCACCGGGGAGCTGTTTTTT.

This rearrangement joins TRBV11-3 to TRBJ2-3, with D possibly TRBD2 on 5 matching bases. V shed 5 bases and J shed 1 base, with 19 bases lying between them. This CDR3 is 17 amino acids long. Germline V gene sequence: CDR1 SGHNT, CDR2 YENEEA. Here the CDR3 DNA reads TGTGCCAGCAGCCCTAACGGCCGGGGTAGGGGCACAGATACGCAGTATTTT. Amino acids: CASSPNGRGRGTDTQYF.

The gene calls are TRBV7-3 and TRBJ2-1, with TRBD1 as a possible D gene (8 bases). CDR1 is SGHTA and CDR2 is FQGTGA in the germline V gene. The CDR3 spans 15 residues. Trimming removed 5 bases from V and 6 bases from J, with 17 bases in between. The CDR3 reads CASSAHRGGSNEQFF. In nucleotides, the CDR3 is TGTGCCAGCAGCGCACACAGGGGGGGCTCCAATGAGCAGTTCTTC.

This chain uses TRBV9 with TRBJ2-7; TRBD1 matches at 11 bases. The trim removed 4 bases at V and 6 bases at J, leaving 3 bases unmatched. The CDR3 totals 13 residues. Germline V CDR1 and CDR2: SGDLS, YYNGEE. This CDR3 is CASSTGTGGEQYF. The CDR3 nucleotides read TGTGCCAGCAGCACTGGGACAGGGGGCGAGCAGTACTTC.

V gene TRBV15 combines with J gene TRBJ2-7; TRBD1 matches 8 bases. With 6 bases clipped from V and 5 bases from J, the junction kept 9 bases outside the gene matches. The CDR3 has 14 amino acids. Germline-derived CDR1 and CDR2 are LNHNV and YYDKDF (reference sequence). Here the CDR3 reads CATREDRVKHEQYF. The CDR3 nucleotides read TGTGCCACCAGAGAGGACAGGGTCAAGCACGAGCAGTACTTC.

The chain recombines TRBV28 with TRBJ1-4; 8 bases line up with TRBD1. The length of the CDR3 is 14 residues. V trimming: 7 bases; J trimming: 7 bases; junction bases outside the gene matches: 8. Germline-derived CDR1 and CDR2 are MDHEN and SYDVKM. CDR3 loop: CASKPGGEGEKLFF. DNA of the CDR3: TGTGCCAGCAAACCAGGGGGCGAGGGTGAAAAACTGTTTTTT.

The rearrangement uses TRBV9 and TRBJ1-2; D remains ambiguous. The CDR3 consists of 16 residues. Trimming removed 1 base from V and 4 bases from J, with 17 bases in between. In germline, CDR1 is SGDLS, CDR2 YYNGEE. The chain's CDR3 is CASSVYPGSSSYGYTF. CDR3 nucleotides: TGTGCCAGCAGCGTATATCCAGGCTCGTCATCCTATGGCTACACCTTC. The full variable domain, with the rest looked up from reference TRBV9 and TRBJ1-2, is DSGVTQTPKHLITATGQRVTLRCSPRSGDLSVYWYQQSLDQGLQFLIQYYNGEERAKGNILERFSAQQFPDLHSELNLSSLELGDSALYFCASSVYPGSSSYGYTFGSGTRLTVV.

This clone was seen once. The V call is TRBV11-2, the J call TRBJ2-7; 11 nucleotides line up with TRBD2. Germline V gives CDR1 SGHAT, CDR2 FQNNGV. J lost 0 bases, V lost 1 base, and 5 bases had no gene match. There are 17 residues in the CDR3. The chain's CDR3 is CASSLASGRQTSYEQYF. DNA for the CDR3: TGTGCCAGCAGCTTAGCTAGCGGGAGGCAAACCTCCTACGAGCAGTACTTC.

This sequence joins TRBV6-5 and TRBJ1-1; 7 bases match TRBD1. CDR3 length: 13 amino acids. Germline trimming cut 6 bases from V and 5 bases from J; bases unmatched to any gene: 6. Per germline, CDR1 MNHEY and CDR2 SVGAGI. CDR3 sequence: CASSLDRVTEAFF. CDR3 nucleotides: TGTGCCAGCAGCCTCGACAGGGTTACTGAAGCTTTCTTT.

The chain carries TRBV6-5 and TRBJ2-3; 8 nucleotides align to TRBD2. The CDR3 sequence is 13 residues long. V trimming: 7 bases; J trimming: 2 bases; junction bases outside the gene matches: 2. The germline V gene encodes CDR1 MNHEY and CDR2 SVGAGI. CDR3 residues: CASNSGTTDTQYF. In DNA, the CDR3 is TGTGCCAGCAATAGCGGGACCACAGATACGCAGTATTTT.

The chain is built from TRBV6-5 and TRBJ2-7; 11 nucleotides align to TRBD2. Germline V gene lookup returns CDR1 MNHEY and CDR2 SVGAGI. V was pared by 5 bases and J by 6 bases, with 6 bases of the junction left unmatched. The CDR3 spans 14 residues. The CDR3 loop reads CASSTGTSGGEQYF. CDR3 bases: TGTGCCAGCAGTACCGGGACTAGCGGTGGCGAGCAGTACTTC.